The 31 T cell receptor beta chains in this list originate from one sample, sequenced in a study of blood T cell repertoires in COVID-19 (dated by TCRdb to the early 2020s). Receptors were amplified or captured by the immunoSEQ multiplex PCR assay. Entries here come from immuneACCESS through TCRdb and include only in-frame sequences with V and J called. Some clones fail to appear in such tables; in the studies checked, an unresolved V gene covers under half of the shortfall, and the cause of the remainder is unknown. The sample table contains about 50,000 clones; only one count was recorded for 90% to 95% of them. About 8.9% of the sample is taken by the ten largest. The specimen sequenced was peripheral blood. These receptors all stem from a woman of 80 years or more with acute or convalescent COVID-19.

The chain combines TRBV7-9 with TRBJ1-1; TRBD1 agrees at 9 bases. CDR3 length: 15 amino acids. Germline V lookup: CDR1 SEHNR, CDR2 FQNEAQ (reference sequence). Losses at the gene ends were 5 bases for V and 7 bases for J; bases not matched to a gene: 11. The CDR3 DNA reads as TGTGCCAGCAGCCAACTCTTACAGGGGGCTGGTGAAGCTTTCTTT. Translated, it gives CASSQLLQGAGEAFF.

The chain couples TRBV4-3 to TRBJ1-1; D unresolved. The CDR3 is made up of 13 amino acids. V lost 2 bases and J lost 0, with 4 bases in between. The germline V gene encodes CDR1 LGHNA and CDR2 YSLEER. As DNA, the CDR3 is TGCGCCAGCAGCCAAACTATGAACACTGAAGCTTTCTTT. It translates to CASSQTMNTEAFF.

This clone was seen once. This chain connects TRBV7-2 to TRBJ2-1, with a weak D call TRBD2 (6 bases). The CDR3 has 16 amino acids. The germline V gene encodes CDR1 SGHTA and CDR2 FQGNSA. The V and J ends lost 1 base and 8 bases respectively, with 18 bases between them. The chain's CDR3 is CASSLDRDLSIYEQFF. The CDR3 nucleotides read TGTGCCAGCAGCTTAGATCGGGACTTGAGCATATATGAGCAGTTCTTC.

The chain recombines TRBV3-1 (or the pseudogene TRBV3-2) with TRBJ2-7; D gene unclear. Germline lookup yields CDR1 LGHDT and CDR2 YNNKEL (reference sequence). CDR3 length: 13 amino acids. Between the trimmed V and J ends, which lost 2 bases and 0 bases, there was a span of 5 bases. DNA of the CDR3: TGTGCCAGCAGCCAAAGGAGCTCCTACGAGCAGTACTTC. This translates into CASSQRSSYEQYF.

J is TRBJ2-7 and V is TRBV5-1; D perhaps matches TRBD1 (6 bases). Trimming removed 4 bases at V and 3 bases at J, with 17 bases between. The germline V gene has CDR1 SGHRS and CDR2 YFSETQ. The CDR3 is 15 residues long. This chain's CDR3 is CASSASGTPLYEQYF. As DNA, the CDR3 is TGCGCCAGCAGCGCCTCCGGGACACCGCTCTACGAGCAGTACTTC.

The chain carries TRBV7-9 and TRBJ2-5; 9 bases align to TRBD2. CDR1 is SEHNR, CDR2 FQNEAQ, per germline (reference sequence). There are 16 residues in the CDR3. Germline trimming cut 3 bases from V and 2 bases from J; bases unmatched to any gene: 7. CDR3 coding DNA: TGTGCCAGCAGCTTCTACGGCGGGAGGGCTCAAGAGACCCAGTACTTC. The encoded protein is CASSFYGGRAQETQYF. The full variable domain, rest sourced from reference TRBV7-9 and TRBJ2-5, is DTGVSQNPRHKITKRGQNVTFRCDPISEHNRLYWYRQTLGQGPEFLTYFQNEAQLEKSRLLSDRFSAERPKGSFSTLEIQRTEQGDSAMYLCASSFYGGRAQETQYFGPGTRLLVL.

The V call is TRBV24-1, the J call TRBJ2-7; 8 nucleotides match TRBD1. CDR1 is KGHDR and CDR2 is SFDVKD in the germline V gene. The CDR3 is 15 residues long. Trimming at V came to 5 bases and at J to 5 bases, leaving 10 bases not matched to a gene. As DNA, the CDR3 is TGTGCCACCAGTGGCGGGGCAGGGGGCATCAACGAGCAGTACTTC. This encodes CATSGGAGGINEQYF.

The chain uses TRBV7-9 and TRBJ1-1; 8 bases match TRBD1. Germline V gives CDR1 SEHNR, CDR2 FQNEAQ (reference sequence). The CDR3 runs to 17 residues. The V and J ends lost 1 base and 4 bases, in that order; junction bases with no gene match: 11. CDR3 nucleotide sequence: TGTGCCAGCAGCTTAGTCTACCAGGGGGCGGGAAGCACTGAAGCTTTCTTT. Its protein product is CASSLVYQGAGSTEAFF.

The genes are TRBV5-4 and TRBJ1-2; the D gene is possibly TRBD1 (5 bases). The CDR3 sequence is 13 residues long. V was shortened by 7 bases and J by 4 bases, with 14 bases between the two germline ends. Germline CDR1 SGHNT, CDR2 YYREEE (reference sequence). The CDR3 coding sequence is TGTGCCAGCGGGGAAGGAGGGACCTATGGCTACACCTTC. Encoded protein: CASGEGGTYGYTF.

The chain combines TRBV5-1 with TRBJ1-5, with 8 positions matching TRBD1. The CDR3 runs 15 residues. The V gene's germline CDR1 is SGHRS and CDR2 YFSETQ. V gave up 4 bases and J gave up 6 bases; unmatched junction bases: 9. The CDR3 sequence is CASSRSGQGGQPQHF. The CDR3 DNA reads as TGCGCCAGCAGCCGATCCGGACAGGGAGGTCAGCCCCAGCATTTT.

V and J are TRBV5-6 and TRBJ2-5; D gene unclear. The CDR3 has 13 residues. Germline V CDR1 and CDR2: SGHDT, YYEEEE. Between the trimmed V and J ends, which lost 2 bases and 5 bases, there was a span of 10 bases. In DNA, the CDR3 is TGTGCCAGCAGCTTCCAGAGGCGGGAGACCCAGTACTTC. This sequence encodes CASSFQRRETQYF.

As to this clone: At one end, the junction sequence differs from germline, possibly due to a read error. V and J are TRBV6-2 or TRBV6-3 and TRBJ2-7, with 7 bases lining up with TRBD1. The CDR3 runs to 12 residues. Germline V gives CDR1 MNHEY, CDR2 SVGEGT. DNA for the CDR3: TGTGCCAGCAGTAATTCCGGACAGGCTCATGACTTC. It yields the protein CASSNSGQAHDF.

The chain carries TRBV6-2 or TRBV6-3 and TRBJ2-7; 10 bases agree with TRBD2. The CDR3 is 15 residues long. The germline V gene encodes CDR1 MNHEY and CDR2 SVGEGT. After removal of 3 bases from V and 5 bases from J, the junction contained 7 bases not matched to a gene. In DNA form, the CDR3 reads TGTGCCAGCAGTTATCGGCTAGCGGGAGTCCACGAGCAGTACTTC. Its protein is CASSYRLAGVHEQYF.

V gene TRBV28 combines with J gene TRBJ2-3; the match to TRBD2 covers 13 bases. CDR1 MDHEN and CDR2 SYDVKM come from the germline V gene. The V segment lost 8 bases and the J segment 6 bases; nucleotides outside the gene matches: 5. This CDR3 is 14 amino acids long. The CDR3 DNA reads TGTGCCAGCGGTCGGACTAGCGGGAGCGATACGCAGTATTTT. Encoded protein: CASGRTSGSDTQYF.

The chain is built from TRBV7-9 and TRBJ2-7; 7 nucleotides match TRBD2. V lost 2 bases and J lost 3; bases outside the gene matches: 1. The CDR3 spans 13 residues. Per germline, CDR1 SEHNR and CDR2 FQNEAQ (reference sequence). The CDR3 here is CASSLSSGYEQYF. CDR3 DNA: TGTGCCAGCAGCTTATCTAGCGGCTACGAGCAGTACTTC. Complete variable domain (other parts from reference TRBV7-9 and TRBJ2-7): DTGVSQNPRHKITKRGQNVTFRCDPISEHNRLYWYRQTLGQGPEFLTYFQNEAQLEKSRLLSDRFSAERPKGSFSTLEIQRTEQGDSAMYLCASSLSSGYEQYFGPGTRLTVT.

The chain uses TRBV5-1 and TRBJ2-7; D is unclear. CDR3 length equals 13 residues. The V end was cut by 5 bases, the J end by 0 bases, with 9 bases between. Germline V CDR1 and CDR2: SGHRS, YFSETQ. The CDR3 loop reads CASSGPRSYEQYF. CDR3 DNA: TGCGCCAGCAGTGGGCCTCGCTCCTACGAGCAGTACTTC.

With respect to this clone: The same CDR3 is also encoded by other DNA sequences in this sample. The chain uses TRBV9 and TRBJ1-3; TRBD1 aligns across 7 bases. The CDR3 runs 16 residues. V trimming: 0 bases; J trimming: 2 bases; junction bases outside the gene matches: 5. CDR1 SGDLS and CDR2 YYNGEE come from the germline V gene. This CDR3 reads CASSVATGEAGNTIYF. CDR3 coding DNA: TGTGCCAGCAGCGTAGCTACAGGGGAGGCTGGAAACACCATATATTTT.

For the CDR3, the DNA is TGTGCCAGTAGTATAGATGGACAGGGAGGAGCAAGCTACACCTTC. Translating it yields CASSIDGQGGASYTF. The chain links TRBV19 to TRBJ1-2; TRBD1 matches at 8 bases. Looked up from germline, CDR1 is LNHDA and CDR2 is SQIVND (reference sequence). This CDR3 is 15 amino acids long. Trimming removed 0 bases from V and 9 bases from J; junction bases left unmatched: 9.

The gene calls are TRBV6-6 and TRBJ2-7, with 8 bases that match TRBD2. Germline V CDR1 and CDR2: MNHNY, SVGAGI (reference sequence). V dropped 2 bases and J dropped 1; count of bases not matched to a gene: 7. The CDR3 loop spans 16 amino acids. CDR3 protein: CASSYPMRGESYEQYF. The CDR3 region has the DNA TGTGCCAGCAGTTACCCTATGCGGGGGGAGTCCTACGAGCAGTACTTC.

V usage is TRBV20-1 and J usage is TRBJ1-2; D is uncertain. The length of the CDR3 is 12 residues. The germline V gene has CDR1 DFQATT and CDR2 SNEGSKA (reference sequence). Trimming shortened V by 3 bases and J by 7 bases, and 12 bases separated the two germline ends. The CDR3 region has the DNA TGCAGTGCTAGTACGGGTTCTGCTGGCTACACCTTC. It codes for CSASTGSAGYTF.

The chain employs TRBV6-5 and TRBJ1-1; D unclear. The CDR3 runs to 15 residues. Trimming removed 2 bases from V and 3 bases from J, with 13 bases in between. Germline V gene lookup returns CDR1 MNHEY and CDR2 SVGAGI. CDR3 nucleotides: TGTGCCAGCAGTTACGATACGGGATCCGACACTGAAGCTTTCTTT. Its protein is CASSYDTGSDTEAFF.

This rearrangement joins TRBV10-3 to TRBJ2-2; D is perhaps TRBD1 (5 bases). The V end was cut by 2 bases, the J end by 0 bases, with 16 bases between. Germline CDR1 is ENHRY and CDR2 is SYGVKD. This CDR3 spans 18 amino acids. CDR3 bases: TGTGCCATCAGTGAGGTGGGGCCTGACAGCGCGAACACCGGGGAGCTGTTTTTT. Its protein product is CAISEVGPDSANTGELFF.

The J gene is TRBJ2-7, the V gene TRBV27; TRBD1 matches at 7 bases. This CDR3 comprises 16 residues. Germline V CDR1 and CDR2: MNHEY, SMNVEV (reference sequence). J was trimmed by 3 bases and V by 6 bases; bases with no gene match: 14. The chain's CDR3 is CASRRGPSTIFYEQYF. The CDR3 coding sequence is TGTGCCAGCAGAAGGGGGCCATCGACAATTTTCTACGAGCAGTACTTC.

The CDR3 region has the DNA TGTGCCTGGAGTCCTCCACATGGGGAGGCTGAAGCTTTCTTT. Translation gives CAWSPPHGEAEAFF. The chain joins TRBV30 to TRBJ1-1; no reliable D call. Per the germline V gene, CDR1 is GTSNPN and CDR2 is SVGIG (reference sequence). The CDR3 totals 14 residues. Trimming removed 2 bases from V and 6 bases from J, with 16 bases in between.

The chain joins TRBV3-1 (or the pseudogene TRBV3-2) to TRBJ2-1, with 11 bases that match TRBD2. The CDR3 is 17 residues long. After removal of 0 bases from V and 4 bases from J, the junction contained 5 bases not matched to a gene. From germline, CDR1 is LGHDT and CDR2 YNNKEL (reference sequence). CDR3 nucleotide sequence: TGTGCCAGCAGCCAAGATCTAGCGGGAGGCGTTTACAATGAGCAGTTCTTC. Translation: CASSQDLAGGVYNEQFF.

V gene TRBV11-3 combines with J gene TRBJ2-7; 13 bases are a match to TRBD2. V trimming: 4 bases; J trimming: 2 bases; junction bases outside the gene matches: 5. The CDR3 has 16 residues. Germline CDR1 is SGHNT and CDR2 is YENEEA. Here the CDR3 DNA reads TGTGCCAGCAGCTCCGAGGGGACTAGCGGGACCTACGAGCAGTACTTC. Amino acid sequence: CASSSEGTSGTYEQYF.

The chain is built from TRBV29-1 and TRBJ1-1, with no clear D. The germline V gene encodes CDR1 SQVTM and CDR2 ANQGSEA. The CDR3 contains 15 residues. V shed 4 bases and J shed 1 base, with 16 bases lying between them. The CDR3 nucleotides read TGCAGCGTTGTGGGCACCCCGACACGGAACACTGAAGCTTTCTTT. It is translated as CSVVGTPTRNTEAFF.

Here the CDR3 DNA reads TGTGCCAGCAGCCCGCGTGTTGAAGCTTTCTTT. The encoded protein is CASSPRVEAFF. The V call is TRBV7-9, the J call TRBJ1-1; D call uncertain. The CDR3 is made up of 11 amino acids. V was cut by 5 bases and J by 7 bases, with 8 bases left in between. Germline CDR1 and CDR2: SEHNR and FQNEAQ (reference sequence).

This clone was counted only a few times. The chain couples TRBV5-4 to TRBJ2-7, with 9 bases aligning to TRBD1. V was clipped by 4 bases and J by 5 bases; unmatched bases: 13. CDR3 length equals 16 residues. Germline assignment: CDR1 SGHNT and CDR2 YYREEE (reference sequence). CDR3 coding DNA: TGTGCCAGCAGCATCCGGGACAGGGATAGGGTCCACGAGCAGTACTTC. Protein sequence: CASSIRDRDRVHEQYF.

The chain links TRBV7-9 to TRBJ2-7; 8 bases are a match to TRBD2. CDR3 length equals 12 residues. After removal of 8 bases from V and 3 bases from J, the junction contained 3 bases not matched to a gene. The germline gives CDR1 SEHNR, CDR2 FQNEAQ (reference sequence). The DNA for the CDR3 is TGTGCCAGCGTGCGGGAGGACTACGAGCAGTACTTC. This translates into CASVREDYEQYF.

The chain links TRBV6-2 or TRBV6-3 to TRBJ2-1; D may be TRBD2 (6 bases). Germline V gene sequence: CDR1 MNHEY, CDR2 SVGEGT. V lost 5 bases, J lost 4 bases, and 24 bases lay in between. This CDR3 is 18 amino acids long. The CDR3 loop is CASSDPTSLSGVYNEQFF. CDR3 sequence (DNA): TGTGCCAGCAGTGATCCGACTTCACTTAGCGGTGTTTACAATGAGCAGTTCTTC.